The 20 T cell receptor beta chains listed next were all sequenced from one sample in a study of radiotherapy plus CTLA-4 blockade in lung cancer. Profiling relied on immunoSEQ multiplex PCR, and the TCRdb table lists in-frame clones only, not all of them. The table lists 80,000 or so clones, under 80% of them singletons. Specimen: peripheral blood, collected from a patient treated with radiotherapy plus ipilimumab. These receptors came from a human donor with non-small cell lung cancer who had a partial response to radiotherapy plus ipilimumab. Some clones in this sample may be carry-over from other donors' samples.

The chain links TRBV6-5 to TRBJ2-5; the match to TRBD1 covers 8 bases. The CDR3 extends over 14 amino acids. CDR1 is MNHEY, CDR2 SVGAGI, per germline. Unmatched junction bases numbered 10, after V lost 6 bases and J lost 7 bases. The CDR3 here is CASRPGGDGWTQYF. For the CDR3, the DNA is TGTGCCAGCAGACCAGGGGGCGACGGGTGGACCCAGTACTTC.

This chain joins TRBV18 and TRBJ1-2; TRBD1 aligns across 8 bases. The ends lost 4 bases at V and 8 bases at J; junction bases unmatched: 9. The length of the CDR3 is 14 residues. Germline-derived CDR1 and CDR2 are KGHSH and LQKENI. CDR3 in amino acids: CASSLTGVKNGYTF. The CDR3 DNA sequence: TGTGCCAGCTCACTGACAGGGGTGAAAAACGGCTACACCTTC.

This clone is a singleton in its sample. The CDR3 here is CASNQGLKMYF. As DNA, the CDR3 is TGTGCCAGCAATCAAGGACTAAAGATGTATTTT. This chain links TRBV6-1 with TRBJ2-3, with D tentatively TRBD2 (6 bases). The germline gives CDR1 MNHNS, CDR2 SASEGT. The V gene lost 7 bases and the J gene lost 14 bases, with 16 bases spanning the gap. The CDR3 contains 11 residues.

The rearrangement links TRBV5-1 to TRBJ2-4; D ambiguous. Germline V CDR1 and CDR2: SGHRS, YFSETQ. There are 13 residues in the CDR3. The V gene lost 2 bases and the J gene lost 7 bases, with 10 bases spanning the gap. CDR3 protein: CASSFDPGNIQYF. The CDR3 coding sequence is TGCGCCAGCAGCTTCGACCCAGGCAACATTCAGTACTTC.

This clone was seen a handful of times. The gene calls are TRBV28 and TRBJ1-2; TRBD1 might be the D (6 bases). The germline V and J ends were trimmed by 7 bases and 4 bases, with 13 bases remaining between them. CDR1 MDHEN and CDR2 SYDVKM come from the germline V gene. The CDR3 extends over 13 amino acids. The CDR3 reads CASTPGGAYGYTF. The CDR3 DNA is TGTGCCAGCACCCCTGGGGGGGCCTATGGCTACACCTTC.

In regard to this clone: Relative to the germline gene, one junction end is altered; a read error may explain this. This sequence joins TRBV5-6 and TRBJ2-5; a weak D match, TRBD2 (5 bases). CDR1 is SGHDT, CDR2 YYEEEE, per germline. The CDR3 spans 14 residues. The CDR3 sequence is CASSLVVGNSGRNF. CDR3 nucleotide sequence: TGTGCCAGCAGCTTGGTGGTCGGGAATTCCGGACGGAACTTC. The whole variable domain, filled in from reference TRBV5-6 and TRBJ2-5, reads DAGVTQSPTHLIKTRGQQVTLRCSPKSGHDTVSWYQQALGQGPQFIFQYYEEEERQRGNFPDRFSGHQFPNYSSELNVNALLLGDSALYLCASSLVVGNSGRNFGPGTRLLVL.

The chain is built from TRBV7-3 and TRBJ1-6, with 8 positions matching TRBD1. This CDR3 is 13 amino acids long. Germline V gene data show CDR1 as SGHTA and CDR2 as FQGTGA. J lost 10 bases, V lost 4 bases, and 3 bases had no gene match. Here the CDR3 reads CASSSDRGSPLHF. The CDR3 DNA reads TGTGCCAGCAGCTCAGACAGGGGCTCACCCCTCCACTTT.

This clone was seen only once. The CDR3 is CAISERREETQYF. The CDR3 DNA is TGTGCCATCAGTGAGAGGCGGGAAGAGACCCAGTACTTC. This sequence joins TRBV10-3 and TRBJ2-5; weak D call: TRBD2 (5 bases). The germline V and J ends were trimmed by 2 bases and 3 bases, with 7 bases remaining between them. The CDR3 is 13 amino acids. The germline gives CDR1 ENHRY, CDR2 SYGVKD.

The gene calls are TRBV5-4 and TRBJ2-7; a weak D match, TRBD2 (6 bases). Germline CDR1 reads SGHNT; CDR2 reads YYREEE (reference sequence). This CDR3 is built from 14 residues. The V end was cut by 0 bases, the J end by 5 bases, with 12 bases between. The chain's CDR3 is CASSLGLGGDEQYF. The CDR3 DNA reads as TGTGCCAGCAGCTTGGGTTTGGGAGGAGACGAGCAGTACTTC.

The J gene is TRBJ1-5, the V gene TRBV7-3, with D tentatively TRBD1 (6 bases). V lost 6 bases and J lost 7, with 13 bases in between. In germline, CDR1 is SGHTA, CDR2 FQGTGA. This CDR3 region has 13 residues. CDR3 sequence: CASRGAPEQPQHF. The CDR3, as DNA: TGTGCCAGCAGGGGGGCTCCGGAACAGCCCCAGCATTTT.

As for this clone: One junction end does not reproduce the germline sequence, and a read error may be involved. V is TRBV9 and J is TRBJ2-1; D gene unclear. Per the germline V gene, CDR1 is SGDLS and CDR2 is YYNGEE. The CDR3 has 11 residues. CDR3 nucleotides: TGTGCCAACAGCGCCCTCAATGAGCAGTTCTTC. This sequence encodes CANSALNEQFF.

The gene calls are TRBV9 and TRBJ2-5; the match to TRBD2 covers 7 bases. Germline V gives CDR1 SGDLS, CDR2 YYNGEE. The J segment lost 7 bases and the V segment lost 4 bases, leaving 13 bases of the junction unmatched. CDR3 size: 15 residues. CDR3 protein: CASSFQTGLGGTQYF. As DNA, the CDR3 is TGTGCCAGCAGCTTCCAAACAGGACTAGGCGGGACCCAGTACTTC. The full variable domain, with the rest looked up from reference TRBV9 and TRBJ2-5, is DSGVTQTPKHLITATGQRVTLRCSPRSGDLSVYWYQQSLDQGLQFLIQYYNGEERAKGNILERFSAQQFPDLHSELNLSSLELGDSALYFCASSFQTGLGGTQYFGPGTRLLVL.

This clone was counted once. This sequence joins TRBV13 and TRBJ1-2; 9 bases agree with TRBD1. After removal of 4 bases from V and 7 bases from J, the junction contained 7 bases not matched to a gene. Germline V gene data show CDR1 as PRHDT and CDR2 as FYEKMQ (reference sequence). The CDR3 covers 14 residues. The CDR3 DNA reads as TGTGCCAGCAGCTCTACAGGGGGCGCGGGTGGCTACACCTTC. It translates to CASSSTGGAGGYTF.

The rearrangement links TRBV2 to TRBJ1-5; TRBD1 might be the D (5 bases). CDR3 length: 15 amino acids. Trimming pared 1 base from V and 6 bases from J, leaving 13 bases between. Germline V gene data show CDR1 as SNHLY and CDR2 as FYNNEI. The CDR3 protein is CASSEGPEGIQPQHF. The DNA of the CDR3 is TGTGCCAGCAGTGAAGGACCGGAGGGGATTCAGCCCCAGCATTTT.

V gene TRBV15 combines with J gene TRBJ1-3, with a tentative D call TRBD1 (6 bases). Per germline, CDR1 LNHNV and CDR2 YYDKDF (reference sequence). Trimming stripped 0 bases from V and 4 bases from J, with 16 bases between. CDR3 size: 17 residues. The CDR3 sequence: CATSRDPSGAEGNTIYF. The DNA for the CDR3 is TGTGCCACCAGCAGAGACCCTTCAGGGGCGGAAGGAAACACCATATATTTT.

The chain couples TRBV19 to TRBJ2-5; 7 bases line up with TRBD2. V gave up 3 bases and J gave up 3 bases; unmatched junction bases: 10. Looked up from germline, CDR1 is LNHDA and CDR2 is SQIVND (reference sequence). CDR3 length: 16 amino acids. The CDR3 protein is CASSIGARDYEETQYF. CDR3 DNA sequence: TGTGCCAGTAGTATCGGGGCCAGGGACTATGAAGAGACCCAGTACTTC.

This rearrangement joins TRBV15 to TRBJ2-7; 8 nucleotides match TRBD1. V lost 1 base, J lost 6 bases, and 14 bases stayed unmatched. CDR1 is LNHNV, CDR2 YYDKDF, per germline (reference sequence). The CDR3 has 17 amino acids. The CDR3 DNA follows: TGTGCCACCAGCAGAGGCGTGTCCCCCTCAGGGGGCGGCGAGCAGTACTTC. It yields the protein CATSRGVSPSGGGEQYF.

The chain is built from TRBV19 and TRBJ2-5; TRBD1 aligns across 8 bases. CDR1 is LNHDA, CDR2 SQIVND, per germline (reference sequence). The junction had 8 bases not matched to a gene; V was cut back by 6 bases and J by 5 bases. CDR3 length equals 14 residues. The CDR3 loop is CASSTQGARETQYF. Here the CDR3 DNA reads TGTGCCAGTAGCACCCAGGGGGCTCGTGAGACCCAGTACTTC.

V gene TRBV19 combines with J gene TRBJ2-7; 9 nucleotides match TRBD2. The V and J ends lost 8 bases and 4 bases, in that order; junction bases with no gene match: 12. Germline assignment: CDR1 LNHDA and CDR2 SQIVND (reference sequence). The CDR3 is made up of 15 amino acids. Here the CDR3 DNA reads TGTGCCAGTGGGGCACTAGCGGGCCCCCTTTACGAGCAGTACTTC. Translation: CASGALAGPLYEQYF.

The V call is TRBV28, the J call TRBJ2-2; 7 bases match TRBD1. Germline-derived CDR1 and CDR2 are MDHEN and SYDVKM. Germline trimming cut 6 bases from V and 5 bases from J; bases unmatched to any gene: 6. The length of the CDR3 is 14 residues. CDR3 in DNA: TGTGCCAGCAGGTTACAGGGGTGGACCGGGGAGCTGTTTTTT. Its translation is CASRLQGWTGELFF.